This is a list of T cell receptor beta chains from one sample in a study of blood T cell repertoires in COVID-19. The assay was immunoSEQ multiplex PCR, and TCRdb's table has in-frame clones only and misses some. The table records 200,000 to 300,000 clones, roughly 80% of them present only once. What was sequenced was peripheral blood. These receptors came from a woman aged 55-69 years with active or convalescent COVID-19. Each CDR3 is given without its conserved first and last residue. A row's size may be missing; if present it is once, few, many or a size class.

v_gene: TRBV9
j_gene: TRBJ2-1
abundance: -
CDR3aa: ASSASGNNEQF

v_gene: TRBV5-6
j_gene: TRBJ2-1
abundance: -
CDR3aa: ASSLGLAGVRSYNEQF

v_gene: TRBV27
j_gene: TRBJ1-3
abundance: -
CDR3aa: ASRARTLSY

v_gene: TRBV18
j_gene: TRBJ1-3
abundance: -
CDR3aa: ASSDSGGAGNTIY

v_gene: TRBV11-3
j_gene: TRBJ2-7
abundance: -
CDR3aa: ASSPPSYEQY

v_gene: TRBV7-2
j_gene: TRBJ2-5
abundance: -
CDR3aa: ASSLALSGGPQETQY

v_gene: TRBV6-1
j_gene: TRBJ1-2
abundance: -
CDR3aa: ASSEAAYPGQGNYGYT

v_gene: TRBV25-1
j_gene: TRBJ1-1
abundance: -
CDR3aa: ASSGAGGMNTEAF

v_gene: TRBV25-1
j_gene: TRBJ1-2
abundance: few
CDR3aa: ASSGRGEGYGYT

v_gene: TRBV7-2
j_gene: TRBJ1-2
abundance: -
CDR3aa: ASSLDRFYGYT

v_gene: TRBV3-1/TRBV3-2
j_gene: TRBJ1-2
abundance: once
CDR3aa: ASSQGSYYGYT

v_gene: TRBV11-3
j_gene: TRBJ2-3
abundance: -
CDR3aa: ASSPSGGPRDTQY

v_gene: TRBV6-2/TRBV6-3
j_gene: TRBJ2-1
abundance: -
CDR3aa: ASSYSMSARGNEQF

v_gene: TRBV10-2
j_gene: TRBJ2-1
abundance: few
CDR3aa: ASSGLAERGQF

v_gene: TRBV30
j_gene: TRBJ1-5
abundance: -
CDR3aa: AWREKGGGQPQH

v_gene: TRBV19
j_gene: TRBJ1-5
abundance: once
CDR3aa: ASRFRTGGGQPQH

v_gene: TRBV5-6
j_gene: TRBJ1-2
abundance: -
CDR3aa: ASSLTSFGYT

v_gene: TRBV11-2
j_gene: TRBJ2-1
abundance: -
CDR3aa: ASSFRTGNYNEQF

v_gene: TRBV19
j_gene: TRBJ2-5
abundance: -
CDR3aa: ASSIRRGAWETQY

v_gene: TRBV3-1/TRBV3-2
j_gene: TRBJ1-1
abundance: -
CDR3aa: ASSQEVRSMNTEAF

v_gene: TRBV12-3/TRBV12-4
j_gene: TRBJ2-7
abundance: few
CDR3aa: ASSAGGTNEQY

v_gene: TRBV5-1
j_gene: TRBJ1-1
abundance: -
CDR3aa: ASRPSWGGSTEAF